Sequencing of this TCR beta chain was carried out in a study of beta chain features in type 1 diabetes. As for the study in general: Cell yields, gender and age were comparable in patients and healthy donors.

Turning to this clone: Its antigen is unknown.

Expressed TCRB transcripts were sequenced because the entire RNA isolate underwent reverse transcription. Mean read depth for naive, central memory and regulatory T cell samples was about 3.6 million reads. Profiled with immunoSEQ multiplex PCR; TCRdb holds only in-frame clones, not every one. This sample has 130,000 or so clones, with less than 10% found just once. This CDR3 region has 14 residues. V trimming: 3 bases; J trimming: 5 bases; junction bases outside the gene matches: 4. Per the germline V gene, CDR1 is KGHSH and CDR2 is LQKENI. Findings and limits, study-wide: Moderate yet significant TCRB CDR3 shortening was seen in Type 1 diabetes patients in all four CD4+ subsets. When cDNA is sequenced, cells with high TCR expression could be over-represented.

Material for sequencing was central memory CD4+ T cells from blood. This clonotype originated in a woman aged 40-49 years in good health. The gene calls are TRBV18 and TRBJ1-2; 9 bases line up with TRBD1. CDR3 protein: CASSPDRGGYGYTF. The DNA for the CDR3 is TGTGCCAGCTCACCGGACAGGGGAGGGTATGGCTACACCTTC.